The 20 T cell receptor beta chains in this list originate from one sample, sequenced in a study of blood T cell repertoires in COVID-19 (dated by TCRdb to between 2020 and 2021). To prepare the library, the immunoSEQ multiplex PCR assay was applied. TCRdb took this table from immuneACCESS and kept in-frame rearrangements with V and J called. Such tables lack part of the clones; where checked against another copy, unresolved V genes explain under half of the gap, and the rest is unexplained. Within this sample are 85,000 to 100,000 clones, with roughly 87% of them counted one time only. The ten most abundant clones make up around 16% of the sample. Material: peripheral blood. Receptors were obtained from a woman aged 55-70 years with COVID-19, enrolled during active disease.

V and J are TRBV10-2 and TRBJ1-5; 8 bases are a match to TRBD1. The CDR3 runs 13 residues. Germline trimming cut 6 bases from V and 7 bases from J; bases unmatched to any gene: 5. CDR1 and CDR2 from the germline V gene are WSHSY and SAAADI. The chain's CDR3 is CASRQTGDQPQHF. The CDR3 DNA follows: TGCGCCAGCAGACAGACAGGGGACCAGCCCCAGCATTTT.

The chain has TRBV5-1 and TRBJ1-6; D is uncertain. The CDR3 length is 16 residues. From germline, CDR1 is SGHRS and CDR2 YFSETQ. Trimming took 0 bases from V and 3 from J, leaving 10 bases between them. CDR3: CASSLVGVRYNSPLHF. The CDR3 DNA reads TGCGCCAGCAGCTTGGTCGGGGTACGCTATAATTCACCCCTCCACTTT.

This clone was counted a few times. The rearrangement uses TRBV9 and TRBJ1-1; tentatively, D is TRBD1 (5 bases). In germline, CDR1 is SGDLS, CDR2 YYNGEE. V lost 4 bases and J 4 bases, leaving 14 bases between the germline ends. The CDR3 is 14 amino acids. The chain's CDR3 is CASSSPGGITEAFF. The CDR3 DNA follows: TGTGCCAGCAGCTCCCCGGGGGGGATCACTGAAGCTTTCTTT.

The chain recombines TRBV9 with TRBJ1-2; 8 bases are shared with TRBD1. The V segment lost 3 bases and the J segment 4 bases; nucleotides outside the gene matches: 8. The germline V gene has CDR1 SGDLS and CDR2 YYNGEE. The CDR3 runs 15 residues. The CDR3 nucleotides read TGTGCCAGCAGCGCCGGACAGGGCCCCTTCTATGGCTACACCTTC. Amino acids: CASSAGQGPFYGYTF.

The rearrangement links TRBV6-5 to TRBJ1-6; D ambiguous. V was cut by 6 bases and J by 7 bases, with 10 bases left in between. The CDR3 is 13 residues long. Looked up from germline, CDR1 is MNHEY and CDR2 is SVGAGI. The CDR3 spells CASSGLVNSPLHF. CDR3 coding DNA: TGTGCCAGCAGCGGACTGGTCAATTCACCCCTCCACTTT.

V is TRBV2 and J is TRBJ1-2; 7 positions agree with TRBD1. Germline V CDR1 and CDR2: SNHLY, FYNNEI. There are 12 residues in the CDR3. The V gene end was trimmed by 9 bases and the J gene end by 3 bases; junction bases not matched to a gene: 4. CDR3 sequence reads: CARKGADYGYTF. As DNA, the CDR3 is TGTGCCAGAAAGGGGGCCGACTATGGCTACACCTTC.

The V gene is TRBV11-1, the J gene TRBJ1-1, with D perhaps TRBD1 (5 bases). Per germline, CDR1 SGHAT and CDR2 FQDESV (reference sequence). V lost 1 base and J lost 5, with 8 bases in between. The CDR3 is 13 residues long. CDR3 nucleotides: TGTGCCAGCAGCTTAGTGCGGGGGACTGAAGCTTTCTTT. It yields the protein CASSLVRGTEAFF.

This clone has a handful of counts. This sequence joins TRBV5-6 and TRBJ2-3; weak D call: TRBD2 (6 bases). V shed 0 bases and J shed 6 bases, with 14 bases lying between them. Germline-derived CDR1 and CDR2 are SGHDT and YYEEEE. The CDR3 runs to 15 residues. In DNA, the CDR3 is TGTGCCAGCAGCTTGGTCAGGGTCCGGGGGGATACGCAGTATTTT. It translates to CASSLVRVRGDTQYF.

V gene TRBV24-1 combines with J gene TRBJ2-2, with D perhaps TRBD2 (5 bases). Germline CDR1 KGHDR, CDR2 SFDVKD. The CDR3 has 14 amino acids. Trimming removed 5 bases at V and 1 base at J, with 7 bases between. The CDR3 sequence is CATSGAGNTGELFF. The CDR3 nucleotides are TGTGCCACCAGTGGGGCGGGGAACACCGGGGAGCTGTTTTTT.

The chain joins TRBV25-1 to TRBJ1-6; TRBD1 aligns across 9 bases. The CDR3 extends over 16 amino acids. Germline lookup yields CDR1 MGHDK and CDR2 SYGVNS. V lost 8 bases, J lost 7 bases, and 12 bases stayed unmatched. As DNA, the CDR3 is TGTGCCAGCCTAGAGGGTTCCGGGACAGGGAATTCACCCCTCCACTTT. As protein: CASLEGSGTGNSPLHF. Filled out from reference TRBV25-1 and TRBJ1-6, the complete variable domain reads EADIYQTPRYLVIGTGKKITLECSQTMGHDKMYWYQQDPGMELHLIHYSYGVNSTEKGDLSSESTVSRIRTEHFPLTLESARPSHTSQYLCASLEGSGTGNSPLHFGNGTRLTVT.

This sequence joins TRBV30 and TRBJ1-1; tentatively, D is TRBD1 (5 bases). This CDR3 has 14 residues. Germline loops: CDR1 GTSNPN, CDR2 SVGIG (reference sequence). V was cut by 4 bases and J by 2 bases, with 14 bases left in between. The CDR3 nucleotides read TGTGCCTGGATTACAGGACGTAGAAACACTGAAGCTTTCTTT. It codes for CAWITGRRNTEAFF.

The CDR3 DNA reads as TGTGCCAGCAGTGAAACGCGCAGGGATAATTCACCCCTCCACTTT. This gives the protein CASSETRRDNSPLHF. The genes are TRBV25-1 and TRBJ1-6; TRBD1 might be the D (5 bases). This CDR3 has 15 amino acids. V lost 2 bases, J lost 5 bases, and 10 bases lay in between. Looked up from germline, CDR1 is MGHDK and CDR2 is SYGVNS.

The gene calls are TRBV19 and TRBJ1-5, with 8 bases fitting TRBD1. Germline values: CDR1 LNHDA, CDR2 SQIVND (reference sequence). This CDR3 is built from 14 residues. Germline trimming cut 4 bases from V and 9 bases from J; bases unmatched to any gene: 8. The CDR3 nucleotides read TGTGCCAGTAGTACCGAACAGGGGGTTTCGCCCCAGCATTTT. This gives the protein CASSTEQGVSPQHF.

The chain carries TRBV7-9 and TRBJ1-3; the D is unclear. The CDR3 length is 16 residues. V was clipped by 3 bases and J by 0 bases, with 12 bases between them. Per germline, CDR1 SEHNR and CDR2 FQNEAQ (reference sequence). For the CDR3, the DNA is TGTGCCAGCAGCTTCTACCCCCGGTACTCTGGAAACACCATATATTTT. Amino acids: CASSFYPRYSGNTIYF. Supplemented by reference TRBV7-9 and TRBJ1-3, the full variable domain reads DTGVSQNPRHKITKRGQNVTFRCDPISEHNRLYWYRQTLGQGPEFLTYFQNEAQLEKSRLLSDRFSAERPKGSFSTLEIQRTEQGDSAMYLCASSFYPRYSGNTIYFGEGSWLTVV.

This clone was seen only once. The CDR3 spells CASSPTGGINQPQHF. The CDR3 DNA reads as TGCGCCAGCAGCCCAACAGGGGGCATCAATCAGCCCCAGCATTTT. This chain links TRBV5-1 with TRBJ1-5, with 9 bases identical to TRBD1. The CDR3 spans 15 residues. Germline trimming cut 4 bases from V and 3 bases from J; bases unmatched to any gene: 5. Germline CDR1 and CDR2: SGHRS and YFSETQ.

The J gene is TRBJ1-6, the V gene TRBV7-2; D is unclear. Trimming removed 4 bases at V and 8 bases at J, with 9 bases between. Germline V gene sequence: CDR1 SGHTA, CDR2 FQGNSA. The CDR3 length is 13 residues. The CDR3 DNA follows: TGTGCCAGCAGCTACAATCATGATTCACCCCTCCACTTT. Translating gives CASSYNHDSPLHF.

V usage is TRBV27 and J usage is TRBJ2-7; unclear D gene. Per germline, CDR1 MNHEY and CDR2 SMNVEV (reference sequence). The CDR3 length is 14 residues. V was cut by 2 bases and J by 0 bases, with 8 bases left in between. This CDR3 reads CASSLEADSYEQYF. The CDR3 bases are TGTGCCAGCAGTTTAGAGGCGGACTCCTACGAGCAGTACTTC.

The V and J genes are TRBV19 and TRBJ1-1; D is unclear. This CDR3 spans 13 amino acids. Germline V gene data show CDR1 as LNHDA and CDR2 as SQIVND (reference sequence). Trimming pared 9 bases from V and 1 base from J, leaving 12 bases between. CDR3 in amino acids: CASAKLRNTEAFF. CDR3 in DNA: TGTGCCAGCGCCAAACTTCGGAACACTGAAGCTTTCTTT.

The chain couples TRBV2 to TRBJ1-2, with TRBD1 as a possible D gene (6 bases). Per the germline V gene, CDR1 is SNHLY and CDR2 is FYNNEI. This CDR3 has 14 residues. The V end lost 3 bases, the J end lost 7 bases, and 15 bases lay between the germline ends. CDR3 protein: CASSDQGPGFGYTF. The DNA of the CDR3 is TGTGCCAGCAGTGATCAGGGGCCTGGGTTTGGCTACACCTTC.

V is TRBV19 and J is TRBJ1-5, with TRBD1 matching over 7 bases. This CDR3 comprises 18 residues. V was pared by 4 bases and J by 0 bases, with 12 bases of the junction left unmatched. Germline values: CDR1 LNHDA, CDR2 SQIVND (reference sequence). DNA for the CDR3: TGTGCCAGTAGTAAAGGGACAGTTGGGGATTATAGCAATCAGCCCCAGCATTTT. Translated: CASSKGTVGDYSNQPQHF. Looking up the rest from reference TRBV19 and TRBJ1-5 gives the full variable domain: DGGITQSPKYLFRKEGQNVTLSCEQNLNHDAMYWYRQDPGQGLRLIYYSQIVNDFQKGDIAEGYSVSREKKESFPLTVTSAQKNPTAFYLCASSKGTVGDYSNQPQHFGDGTRLSIL.